This T cell receptor (beta chain) was profiled in a study of cytomegalovirus exposure and HLA in healthy donors. Study in general: A previous analysis identified about 110 million unique TCR beta sequences derived from some 170 million T cells. Overall study results and limits: In vitro work confirmed that three CMV-associated chains recognize CMV antigens.

The V and J ends lost 6 bases and 1 base, in that order; junction bases with no gene match: 6. The germline gives CDR1 SGHDN, CDR2 FVKESK. The CDR3 covers 16 residues. Comments on this clone: Its matching antigen is unknown.

Vbeta (60) and Jbeta (13) primers were used in the PCR. Produced via immunoSEQ multiplex PCR; TCRdb's table is partial and in-frame only. The sample includes 130,000 or so clones, 6.5% to 9.5% of them seen just once. This clonotype was sampled from a man aged 35-49 years in good health and CMV-seronegative. The V call is TRBV14, the J call TRBJ2-5; 12 bases agree with TRBD2. The source material was PBMCs. Here the CDR3 DNA reads TGTGCCAGCAGTCCTTGGACTAGCGGGGTCCAAGAGACCCAGTACTTC. Translation gives CASSPWTSGVQETQYF. The full variable domain, with the rest looked up from reference TRBV14 and TRBJ2-5, is EAGVTQFPSHSVIEKGQTVTLRCDPISGHDNLYWYRRVMGKEIKFLLHFVKESKQDESGMPNNRFLAERTGGTYSTLKVQPAELEDSGVYFCASSPWTSGVQETQYFGPGTRLLVL.